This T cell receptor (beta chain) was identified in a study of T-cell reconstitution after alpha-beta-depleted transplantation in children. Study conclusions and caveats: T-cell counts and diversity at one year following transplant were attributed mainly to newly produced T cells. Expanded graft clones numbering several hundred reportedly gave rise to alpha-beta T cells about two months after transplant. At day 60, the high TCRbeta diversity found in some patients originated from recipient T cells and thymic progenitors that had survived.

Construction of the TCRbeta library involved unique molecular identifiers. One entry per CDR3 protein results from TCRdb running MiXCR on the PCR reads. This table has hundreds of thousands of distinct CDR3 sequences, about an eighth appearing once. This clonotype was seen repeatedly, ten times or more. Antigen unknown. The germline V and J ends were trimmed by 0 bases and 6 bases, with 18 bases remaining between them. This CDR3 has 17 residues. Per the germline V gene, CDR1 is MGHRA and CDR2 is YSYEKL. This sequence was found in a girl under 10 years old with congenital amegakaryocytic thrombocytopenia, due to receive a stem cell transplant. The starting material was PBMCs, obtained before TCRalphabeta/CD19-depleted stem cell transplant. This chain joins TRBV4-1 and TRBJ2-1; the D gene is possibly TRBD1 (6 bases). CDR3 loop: CASSQEAGTKRGNEQFF. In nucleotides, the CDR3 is TGCGCCAGCAGCCAAGAAGCCGGGACAAAAAGGGGCAATGAGCAGTTCTTC.